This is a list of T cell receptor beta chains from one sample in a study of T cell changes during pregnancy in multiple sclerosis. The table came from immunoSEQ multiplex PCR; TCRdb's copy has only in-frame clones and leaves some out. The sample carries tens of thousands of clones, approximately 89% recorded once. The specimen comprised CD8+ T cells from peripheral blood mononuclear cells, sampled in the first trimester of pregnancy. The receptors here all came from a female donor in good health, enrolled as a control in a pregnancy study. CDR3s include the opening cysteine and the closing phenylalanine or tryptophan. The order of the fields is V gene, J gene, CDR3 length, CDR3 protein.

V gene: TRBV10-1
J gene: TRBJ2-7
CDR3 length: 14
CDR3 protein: CASSERDRAYEQYF

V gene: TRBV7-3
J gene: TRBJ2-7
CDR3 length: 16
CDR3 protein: CASSLNPGQGKYEQYF

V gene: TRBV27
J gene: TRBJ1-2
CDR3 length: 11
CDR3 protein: CASRTPAGYTF

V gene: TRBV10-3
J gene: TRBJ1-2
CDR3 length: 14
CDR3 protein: CAIATEGGHYSYTF

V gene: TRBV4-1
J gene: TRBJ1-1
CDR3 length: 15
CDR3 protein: CASSQGQGSGTEAFF

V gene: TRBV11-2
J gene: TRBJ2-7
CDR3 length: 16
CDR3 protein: CASSLAGTGDNYEQYF

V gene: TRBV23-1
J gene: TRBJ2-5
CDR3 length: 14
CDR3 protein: CASSQCCGVETQYF

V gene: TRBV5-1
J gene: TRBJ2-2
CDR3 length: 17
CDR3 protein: CASGQWGGQVITGELFF

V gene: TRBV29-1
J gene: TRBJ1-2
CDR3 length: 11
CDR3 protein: CSARTGKGYTF

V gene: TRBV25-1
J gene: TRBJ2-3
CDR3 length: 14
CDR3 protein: CASGTGASTDTQYF

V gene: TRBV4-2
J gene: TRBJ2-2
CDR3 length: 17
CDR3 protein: CASSPLAGGWGTGELFF

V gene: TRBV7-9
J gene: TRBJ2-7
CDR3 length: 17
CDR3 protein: CASSGGQGALPGYEQYF

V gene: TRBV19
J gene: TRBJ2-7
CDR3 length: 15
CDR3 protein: CASSIGQGSSYEQYF

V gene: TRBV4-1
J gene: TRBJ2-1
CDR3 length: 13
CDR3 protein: CASSQVLAGWQFF

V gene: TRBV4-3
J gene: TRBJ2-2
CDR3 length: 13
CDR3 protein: CASSQAVTGELFF

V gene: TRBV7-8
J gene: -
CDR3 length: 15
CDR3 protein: CASSLASGTTYEQYF

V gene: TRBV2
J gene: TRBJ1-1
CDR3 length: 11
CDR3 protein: CASKGIGEAFF

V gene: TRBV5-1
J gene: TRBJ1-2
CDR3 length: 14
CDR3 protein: CASSLGGSFYGYTF

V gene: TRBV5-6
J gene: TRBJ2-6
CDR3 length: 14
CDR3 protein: CASSSGTGANVLTF

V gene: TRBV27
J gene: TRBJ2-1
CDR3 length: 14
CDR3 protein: CASSFTGRALEQFF

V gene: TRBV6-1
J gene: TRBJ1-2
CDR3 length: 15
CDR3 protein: CASSEAGQGRLGYTF

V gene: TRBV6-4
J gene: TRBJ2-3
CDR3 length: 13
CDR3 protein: CASGRDSTDTQYF

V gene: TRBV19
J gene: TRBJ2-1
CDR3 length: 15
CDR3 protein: CASSPRDREIEQQFF

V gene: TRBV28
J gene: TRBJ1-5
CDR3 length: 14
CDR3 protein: CASSYLQGGQPQHF

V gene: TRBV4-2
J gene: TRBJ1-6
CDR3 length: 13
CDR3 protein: CASSQGGDSPLHF

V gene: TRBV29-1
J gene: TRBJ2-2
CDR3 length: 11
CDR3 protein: CSVGEAGELFF

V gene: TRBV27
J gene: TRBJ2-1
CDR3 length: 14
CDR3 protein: CASSFLPTGGEQFF

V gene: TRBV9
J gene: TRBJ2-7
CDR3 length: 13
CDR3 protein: CASSSGSPLEQYF

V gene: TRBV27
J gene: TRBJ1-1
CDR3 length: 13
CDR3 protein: CASSWLDMTEAFF

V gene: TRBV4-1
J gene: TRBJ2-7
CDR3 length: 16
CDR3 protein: CASSLSLTSGRGEQYF

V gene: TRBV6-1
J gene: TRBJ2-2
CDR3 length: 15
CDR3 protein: CASSEWTANTGELFF

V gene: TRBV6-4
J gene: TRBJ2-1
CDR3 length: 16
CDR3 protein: CASSDSAAGGGNEQFF

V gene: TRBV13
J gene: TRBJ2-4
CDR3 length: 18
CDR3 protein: CASSLAGDEGLAKNIQYF

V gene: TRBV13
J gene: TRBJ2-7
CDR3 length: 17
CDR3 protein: CASSLGGARFPTYEQYF

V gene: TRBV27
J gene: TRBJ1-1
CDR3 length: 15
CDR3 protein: CASSPKGRGDTEAFF

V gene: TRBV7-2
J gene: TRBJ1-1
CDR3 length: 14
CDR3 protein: CASSQQGSYTEAFF

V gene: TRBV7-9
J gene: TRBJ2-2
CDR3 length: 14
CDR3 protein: CASSLVANTGELFF

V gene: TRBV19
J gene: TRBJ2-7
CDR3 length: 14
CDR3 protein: CASSIGSGAYEQYF

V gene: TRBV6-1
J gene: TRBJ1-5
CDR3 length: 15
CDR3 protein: CASSEGTGGVQPQHF

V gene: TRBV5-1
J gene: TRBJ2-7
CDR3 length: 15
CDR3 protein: CASSLGWGPTYEQYF

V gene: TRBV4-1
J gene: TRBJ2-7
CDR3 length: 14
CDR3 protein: CASSPRDTAYEQYF

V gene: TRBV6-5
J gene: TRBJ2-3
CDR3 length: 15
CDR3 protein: CASSTRDRVADTQYF

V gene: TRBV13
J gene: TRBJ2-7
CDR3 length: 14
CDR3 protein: CASSRGLAPHEQYF

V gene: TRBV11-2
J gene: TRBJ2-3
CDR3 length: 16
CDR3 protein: CASSLVAGAHTDTQYF

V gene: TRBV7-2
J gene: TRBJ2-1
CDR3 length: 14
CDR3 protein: CASSLSGRRDEQFF

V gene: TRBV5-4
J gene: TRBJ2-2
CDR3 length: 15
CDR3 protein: CASSRGGQNTGELFF

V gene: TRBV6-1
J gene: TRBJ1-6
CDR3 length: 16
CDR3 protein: CASSEPMDSYNSPLHF

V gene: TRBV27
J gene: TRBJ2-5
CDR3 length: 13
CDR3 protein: CASSLGTYETQYF

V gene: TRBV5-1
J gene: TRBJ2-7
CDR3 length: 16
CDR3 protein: CASSLAVAGGTNEQYF